This T cell receptor (beta chain) was identified in a study of intratumoral heterogeneity in liver cancer. For the study in its entirety: In the full approximately 15-patient cohort, the median age was around 66 years and the majority of patients were male. The study combined RNA-seq, DNA sequencing, TCR-seq and SNP array data from multiple regions of hepatocellular carcinoma specimens to study intratumor heterogeneity. A total of 71 multiregional samples from approximately 14 HCC patients, consisting of approximately 50 tumoral and 20 or so adjacent nontumoral regions, were included in the overall cohort. What the work shows at the level of the full study, not this receptor alone: The authors acknowledged a relatively low patient number and under-sampled tumor-infiltrating lymphocyte representation as limitations.

CDR3 length: 16 amino acids, cysteine to phenylalanine. The CDR3 DNA has 48 bases and is translated from base 1. V drops 7 bases and J drops 5 bases, leaving 18 bases in between. CDR1 is given as SGHVS and CDR2 as FQNEAQ, both from the germline V gene. Every patient had early-stage hepatocellular carcinoma and went to surgical resection without receiving any prior therapy. None of the sampled areas showed macroscopic evidence of necrosis or hemorrhage. TCR sequencing (ImmunoSeq) was performed on multiple regions from two patients. Frozen resection tissue samples were collected at least 1 cm apart from each other. Samples with the label N were taken from nontumoral liver tissue next to the tumor. Genomic DNA was isolated from bulk tissue with the DNeasy blood and tissue kit. As for this clone: Its antigen is still unknown. Within one base of it there is no much larger clone, and no base qualities were kept.

Using the immunoSEQ assay, the TCR beta chain CDR3 regions were sequenced from genomic DNA. Primers annealing to V and J segments amplified rearranged VDJ segments. In the original analysis: The ImmunoSeq Analyzer software was used to calculate clonality and richness metrics. Differentially abundant clones between regions were identified using Fisher's exact test plus a beta-binomial method for added stringency. The table was pulled from immuneACCESS by TCRdb, which kept in-frame rearrangements only. Such tables lose some clones; where checked, under half of the loss comes from unresolved V genes, and the rest has no known cause. V, J and clone size derive from that table, while D and trimming were established from the DNA sequence. The sample table shows 20,000 to 25,000 clones, and around two thirds are seen once. The biggest ten clones account for about a sixth of the sample.

This sequence uses TRBV7-8 and TRBJ1-6; the D gene lacks a confident call. The sample consisted of tumor-adjacent normal tissue, taken before any cancer treatment. This receptor was taken from a woman in her 70s with hepatocellular carcinoma. The CDR3 reads CASTLRATGNNSPLHF. The DNA reads as follows: TGTGCCAGCACCCTACGGGCGACGGGCAATAATTCACCCCTCCACTTT.